Below, 21 T cell receptor beta chains from the same sample are listed, as sequenced in a study of shared clonotypes between healthy human individuals. The data were produced by immunoSEQ multiplex PCR, yet TCRdb's version contains in-frame clones alone and is incomplete. The data hold 1.5 million to 1.9 million clones, with approximately 98% observed a single time. Material: naive CD4+ T cells sorted from blood. Subset described: CD45RA+ positively selected. The receptors come from a man aged 25 to 40 in good health.

The chain carries TRBV5-4 and TRBJ1-4; 7 positions match TRBD1. Germline CDR1 is SGHNT and CDR2 is YYREEE (reference sequence). The trim removed 1 base at V and 5 bases at J, leaving 2 bases unmatched. This CDR3 comprises 14 residues. CDR3 bases: TGTGCCAGCAGCTTGAGGGGGCAAAATGAAAAACTGTTTTTT. It yields the protein CASSLRGQNEKLFF.

This sequence joins TRBV10-2 and TRBJ2-5; possibly TRBD2 for D (6 bases). Germline V CDR1 and CDR2: WSHSY, SAAADI. Deletions cut 11 bases from V and 2 bases from J, with 12 bases between. CDR3 length: 12 amino acids. For the CDR3, the DNA is TGCGCCGTCTATGGGGGGCAAGAGACCCAGTACTTC. It translates to CAVYGGQETQYF.

This chain joins TRBV15 and TRBJ2-3; D unclear. V shed 5 bases and J shed 1 base, with 16 bases lying between them. This CDR3 comprises 16 residues. Germline lookup yields CDR1 LNHNV and CDR2 YYDKDF (reference sequence). In DNA form, the CDR3 reads TGTGCCACCAGCGTGTTCGCGGAGTCCCGCACAGATACGCAGTATTTT. This translates into CATSVFAESRTDTQYF.

The J gene is TRBJ2-7, the V gene TRBV18; D remains unclear. V was pared by 5 bases and J by 0 bases, with 8 bases between. The germline V gene encodes CDR1 KGHSH and CDR2 LQKENI. CDR3 size: 13 residues. The CDR3 loop reads CASSSDRSYEQYF. The CDR3 region has the DNA TGTGCCAGCTCAAGCGATCGCTCCTACGAGCAGTACTTC.

CDR3 sequence (DNA): TGTGCCAGCAGCTTGCGTCCAGGGACAGCCCATTTGAACACTGAAGCTTTCTTT. This sequence encodes CASSLRPGTAHLNTEAFF. The J gene is TRBJ1-1, the V gene TRBV5-6; 7 bases match TRBD1. Germline V gives CDR1 SGHDT, CDR2 YYEEEE. Trimming at V came to 1 base and at J to 0 bases, leaving 12 bases not matched to a gene. This CDR3 has 18 residues.

The chain joins TRBV5-1 to TRBJ2-2, with 14 bases matching TRBD2. This CDR3 has 18 amino acids. CDR1 and CDR2 from the germline V gene are SGHRS and YFSETQ. V was pared by 0 bases and J by 6 bases, with 7 bases of the junction left unmatched. CDR3 DNA: TGCGCCAGCAGCTTGGCGGAAACGGGACTAGCGGGAGCCGGGGAGCTGTTTTTT. Amino acids: CASSLAETGLAGAGELFF. The full variable domain, in which reference TRBV5-1 and TRBJ2-2 provide the parts outside the CDR3, is KAGVTQTPRYLIKTRGQQVTLSCSPISGHRSVSWYQQTPGQGLQFLFEYFSETQRNKGNFPGRFSGRQFSNSRSEMNVSTLELGDSALYLCASSLAETGLAGAGELFFGEGSRLTVL.

About this clone itself: The junction departs from the called germline gene at one end, perhaps through a read error. The chain couples TRBV28 to TRBJ2-7, with D hard to call. The CDR3 has 12 amino acids. CDR1 MDHEN and CDR2 SYDVKM come from the germline V gene. In nucleotides, the CDR3 is TGTGCCAGCAGTTTAAAAGTCGGATGGATTCGATTC. Translating it yields CASSLKVGWIRF.

The gene calls are TRBV27 and TRBJ2-7; D may be TRBD1 or TRBD2 (5 bases each). The CDR3 is 15 residues long. V lost 6 bases to trimming and J lost 0 bases, with 15 bases between them. Germline V gene sequence: CDR1 MNHEY, CDR2 SMNVEV (reference sequence). The CDR3: CASRNGATSSYEQYF. The CDR3 bases are TGTGCCAGCAGAAACGGGGCTACAAGCTCCTACGAGCAGTACTTC.

This chain uses TRBV19 with TRBJ1-1; perhaps TRBD1 as D (6 bases). The CDR3 covers 14 residues. Between the trimmed V and J ends, which lost 6 bases and 5 bases, there was a span of 16 bases. The germline CDR1 and CDR2 sequences are LNHDA and SQIVND (reference sequence). DNA for the CDR3: TGTGCCAGTAGGACGTTAGGGGGGCTAACTGAAGCTTTCTTT. It is translated as CASRTLGGLTEAFF.

This clone has a single count. The chain has TRBV6-1 and TRBJ2-1, with D unresolved. The CDR3 is 12 amino acids. Germline V gives CDR1 MNHNS, CDR2 SASEGT. Trimming shortened V by 2 bases and J by 10 bases, and 9 bases separated the two germline ends. As DNA, the CDR3 is TGTGCCAGCAGTGAAAGTGTGAGCGAGCAGTTCTTC. This encodes CASSESVSEQFF.

In the case of this clone: This sample includes further DNA sequences coding for the same CDR3. The chain recombines TRBV6-5 with TRBJ2-7; D gene ambiguous. This CDR3 region has 15 residues. CDR1 MNHEY and CDR2 SVGAGI come from the germline V gene. The V gene lost 0 bases and the J gene lost 0 bases, with 9 bases spanning the gap. CDR3 sequence reads: CASSYSLGSSYEQYF. The DNA of the CDR3 is TGTGCCAGCAGTTACTCTCTGGGCAGCTCCTACGAGCAGTACTTC.

This clone appeared a single time. The chain couples TRBV9 to TRBJ2-7, with D unresolved. The CDR3 spans 15 residues. Trimming pared 0 bases from V and 4 bases from J, leaving 14 bases between. Germline-derived CDR1 and CDR2 are SGDLS and YYNGEE. The CDR3 region is CASSVGGVPNYEQYF. The DNA for the CDR3 is TGTGCCAGCAGCGTAGGTGGAGTACCTAATTACGAGCAGTACTTC.

The gene calls are TRBV5-4 and TRBJ1-3, with 8 bases identical to TRBD1. The CDR3 length is 14 residues. After removal of 4 bases from V and 5 bases from J, the junction contained 5 bases not matched to a gene. The germline CDR1 and CDR2 sequences are SGHNT and YYREEE (reference sequence). The CDR3 loop is CASSAGQGRNTIYF. The CDR3 region has the DNA TGTGCCAGCAGCGCCGGACAGGGTCGAAACACCATATATTTT.

The chain employs TRBV18 and TRBJ1-1; 8 nucleotides align to TRBD1. CDR3 size: 16 residues. After removal of 4 bases from V and 4 bases from J, the junction contained 11 bases not matched to a gene. CDR1 KGHSH and CDR2 LQKENI come from the germline V gene. CDR3 residues: CASSQNRGVWGTEAFF. CDR3 nucleotides: TGTGCCAGCTCACAGAACAGGGGGGTTTGGGGCACTGAAGCTTTCTTT.

The chain uses TRBV5-4 and TRBJ2-1, with 10 positions matching TRBD2. The CDR3 has 15 amino acids. With 2 bases clipped from V and 8 bases from J, the junction kept 7 bases outside the gene matches. Germline V gene data show CDR1 as SGHNT and CDR2 as YYREEE (reference sequence). CDR3 amino acids: CASSFRTSGRDEQFF. CDR3 bases: TGTGCCAGCAGCTTTCGGACTAGCGGCAGAGATGAGCAGTTCTTC.

The gene calls are TRBV5-1 and TRBJ2-2; the D gene is possibly TRBD2 (6 bases). V lost 4 bases and J lost 0, with 16 bases in between. This CDR3 region has 17 residues. Germline assignment: CDR1 SGHRS and CDR2 YFSETQ. CDR3 DNA sequence: TGCGCCAGCAGCGTTATCCCGGGACTTACGAACACCGGGGAGCTGTTTTTT. This encodes CASSVIPGLTNTGELFF.

The chain uses TRBV7-8 and TRBJ1-2; D is unresolved. V shed 5 bases and J shed 6 bases, with 13 bases lying between them. The CDR3 has 13 amino acids. Germline V gene sequence: CDR1 SGHVS, CDR2 FQNEAQ. The DNA of the CDR3 is TGTGCCAGCAGCGACAAATCCAGGAATGGCTACACCTTC. This gives the protein CASSDKSRNGYTF.

CDR3: CASSVAMETELFF. The CDR3, as DNA: TGTGCCAGCAGCGTAGCTATGGAGACGGAGCTGTTTTTT. This chain connects TRBV9 to TRBJ2-2; no firm D call. CDR3 size: 13 residues. V was cut by 0 bases and J by 10 bases, with 10 bases left in between. CDR1 and CDR2 (germline): SGDLS, YYNGEE.

J is TRBJ2-1 and V is TRBV11-2; TRBD2 matches at 7 bases. Germline V CDR1 and CDR2: SGHAT, FQNNGV. The CDR3 has 13 residues. With 8 bases clipped from V and 7 bases from J, the junction kept 8 bases outside the gene matches. The CDR3 here is CASSRTRTNEQFF. CDR3 coding DNA: TGTGCCAGCTCCCGGACTAGAACAAATGAGCAGTTCTTC.

The rearrangement uses TRBV5-1 and TRBJ2-1; D gene ambiguous. The V and J ends lost 4 bases and 4 bases respectively, with 21 bases between them. Germline CDR1 and CDR2: SGHRS and YFSETQ. This CDR3 spans 17 amino acids. The CDR3 protein is CASSTGLSPGTYNEQFF. The DNA of the CDR3 is TGCGCCAGCAGCACTGGCCTCAGCCCGGGCACTTACAATGAGCAGTTCTTC.

This chain uses TRBV29-1 with TRBJ2-7, with TRBD2 matching over 12 bases. In germline, CDR1 is SQVTM, CDR2 ANQGSEA. CDR3 length equals 15 residues. The V gene end was trimmed by 4 bases and the J gene end by 4 bases; junction bases not matched to a gene: 8. CDR3 coding DNA: TGCAGCGTTGGAGGCCTAGCGGGAGGGCCGTACGAGCAGTACTTC. Protein product: CSVGGLAGGPYEQYF.